The clone carrying this T cell receptor (beta chain) was seen only once. The antigen is not known. This record belongs to a study of glioma-infiltrating T cells after dendritic cell vaccination. Up to about 2 ug genomic DNA was used for TCRB CDR3 amplification. The table came from immunoSEQ multiplex PCR; TCRdb's copy has only in-frame clones and leaves some out. The data contain 85,000 to 95,000 clones, around 84% of them singletons. Points from the study as a whole: Only a small number of patients had complete blood and tumor samples.

CDR1 and CDR2 (germline): SEHNR, FQNEAQ (reference sequence). V shed 1 base and J shed 6 bases, with 15 bases lying between them. The CDR3 totals 15 residues. The receptor was isolated from a human donor with glioblastoma. The chain links TRBV7-9 to TRBJ1-2, with D perhaps matching TRBD1 (6 bases). This material consisted of blood, taken before dendritic cell vaccination. DNA of the CDR3: TGTGCCAGCAGCTTAGTCGGCGTGGGGGCTCATGGCTACACCTTC. This encodes CASSLVGVGAHGYTF.